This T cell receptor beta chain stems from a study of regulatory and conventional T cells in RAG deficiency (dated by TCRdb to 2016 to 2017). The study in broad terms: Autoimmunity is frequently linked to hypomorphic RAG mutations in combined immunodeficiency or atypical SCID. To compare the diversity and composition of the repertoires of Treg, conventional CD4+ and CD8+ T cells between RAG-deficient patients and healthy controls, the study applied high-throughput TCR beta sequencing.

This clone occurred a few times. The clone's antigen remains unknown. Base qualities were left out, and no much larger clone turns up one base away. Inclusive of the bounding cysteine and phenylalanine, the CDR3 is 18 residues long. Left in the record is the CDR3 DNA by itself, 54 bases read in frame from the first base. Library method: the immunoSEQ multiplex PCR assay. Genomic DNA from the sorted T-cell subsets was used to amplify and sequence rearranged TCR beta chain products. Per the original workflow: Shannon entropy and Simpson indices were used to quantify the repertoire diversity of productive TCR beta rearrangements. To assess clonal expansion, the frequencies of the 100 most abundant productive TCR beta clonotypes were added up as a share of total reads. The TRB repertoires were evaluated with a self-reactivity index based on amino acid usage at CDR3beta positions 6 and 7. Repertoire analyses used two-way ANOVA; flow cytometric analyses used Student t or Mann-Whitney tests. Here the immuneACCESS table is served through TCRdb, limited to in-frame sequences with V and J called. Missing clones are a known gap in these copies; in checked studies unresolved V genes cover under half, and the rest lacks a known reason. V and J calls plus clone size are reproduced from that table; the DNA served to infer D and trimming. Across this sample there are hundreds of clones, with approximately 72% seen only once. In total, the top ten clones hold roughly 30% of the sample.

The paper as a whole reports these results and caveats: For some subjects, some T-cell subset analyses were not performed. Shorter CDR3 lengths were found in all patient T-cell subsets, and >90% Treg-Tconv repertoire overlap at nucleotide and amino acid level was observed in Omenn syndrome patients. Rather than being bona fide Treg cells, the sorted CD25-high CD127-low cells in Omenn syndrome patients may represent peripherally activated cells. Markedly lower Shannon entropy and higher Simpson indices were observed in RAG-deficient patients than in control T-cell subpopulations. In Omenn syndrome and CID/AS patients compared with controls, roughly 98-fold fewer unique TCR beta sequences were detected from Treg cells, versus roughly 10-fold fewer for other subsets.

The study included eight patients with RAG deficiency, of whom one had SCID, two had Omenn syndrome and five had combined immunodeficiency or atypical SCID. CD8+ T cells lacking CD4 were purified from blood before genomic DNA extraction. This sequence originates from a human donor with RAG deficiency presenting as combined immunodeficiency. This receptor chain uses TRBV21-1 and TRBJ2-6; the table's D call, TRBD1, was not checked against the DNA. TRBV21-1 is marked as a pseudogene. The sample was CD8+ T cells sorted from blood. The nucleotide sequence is TGTGCCAGCAGAGACAGAATGCTACAACAAAGTCGGGCCAACGTCCTGACTTTC. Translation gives CASRDRMLQQSRANVLTF.